Each of the 30 T cell receptor beta chains below was sequenced from the same sample in a study of Graves' ophthalmopathy and Graves' hyperthyroidism. Amplifying from RNA transcripts, the study obtained TCR beta CDR3 regions. The authors performed first-round RT-PCR with HTBI primers and then a second-round multiplex PCR. One entry per CDR3 protein, called by TCRdb with MiXCR from the multiplex PCR reads. The sample contains fewer than 600,000 distinct CDR3 sequences, approximately 15% of which appear only once. Input material: blood. These receptors came from a woman in her twenties or thirties with Graves' ophthalmopathy.

In its sample, this clonotype was seen many times. This chain connects TRBV6-1 to TRBJ1-6; no clear D. The germline CDR1 and CDR2 sequences are MNHNS and SASEGT. The CDR3 is 13 residues long. V gave up 8 bases and J gave up 8 bases, with 13 bases separating them. In DNA, the CDR3 is TGTGCCAGCTCGGCAAGGGAAGATTCACCCCTCCACTTT. Translation: CASSAREDSPLHF.

The genes are TRBV19 and TRBJ2-2; 8 bases line up with TRBD1. V lost 10 bases, J lost 6 bases, and 7 bases stayed unmatched. The CDR3 is 13 residues long. The germline CDR1 and CDR2 sequences are LNHDA and SQIVND (reference sequence). The CDR3 protein is CATKTGAAGELFF. The CDR3 DNA is TGTGCCACCAAGACAGGGGCGGCCGGGGAGCTGTTTTTT. The whole variable domain, remainder taken from reference TRBV19 and TRBJ2-2, is DGGITQSPKYLFRKEGQNVTLSCEQNLNHDAMYWYRQDPGQGLRLIYYSQIVNDFQKGDIAEGYSVSREKKESFPLTVTSAQKNPTAFYLCATKTGAAGELFFGEGSRLTVL.

This clonotype was seen ten or more times. This chain links TRBV7-6 with TRBJ1-2; TRBD1 might be the D (6 bases). Germline V gene data show CDR1 as SGHVS and CDR2 as FNYEAQ. This CDR3 spans 15 amino acids. V dropped 4 bases and J dropped 4 bases, with 16 bases sitting between them. The CDR3 reads CASSSVTGQFYGYTF. The DNA for the CDR3 is TGTGCCAGCAGCTCAGTGACAGGCCAGTTCTATGGCTACACCTTC.

This clonotype was recorded at least ten times. The rearrangement uses TRBV19 and TRBJ2-5, with a weak D call TRBD2 (6 bases). There are 14 residues in the CDR3. Trimming took 6 bases from V and 1 from J, leaving 12 bases between them. The V gene's germline CDR1 is LNHDA and CDR2 SQIVND (reference sequence). The CDR3 protein is CASSIGGAQETQYF. The CDR3 DNA reads TGTGCCAGTAGCATCGGAGGGGCCCAAGAGACCCAGTACTTC.

This clonotype has at least ten counts. The rearrangement links TRBV10-3 to TRBJ2-7; 7 nucleotides agree with TRBD2. V lost 7 bases, J lost 3 bases, and 9 bases stayed unmatched. Germline CDR1 is ENHRY and CDR2 is SYGVKD. The CDR3 is 14 residues long. In nucleotides, the CDR3 is TGTGCCATCAAGATGGGAGGGATCAACTACGAGCAGTACTTC. Amino acids: CAIKMGGINYEQYF.

This clonotype has a single count. V usage is TRBV12-3 or TRBV12-4 and J usage is TRBJ2-2, with D perhaps TRBD1 (6 bases). Judging by the DNA end, TRBJ1-1 fits better; the J call may be wrong. The CDR3 runs to 13 residues. The CDR3 coding sequence is TGTGCCAGCAGTTCAATCCCAGGACAGGAAGCTTTCTTT. Amino acids: CASSSIPGQEAFF.

This clonotype showed up many times. The V and J genes are TRBV28 and TRBJ2-5; no clear D gene. Germline V gene sequence: CDR1 MDHEN, CDR2 SYDVKM. This CDR3 has 13 amino acids. Trimming shortened V by 2 bases and J by 7 bases, and 11 bases separated the two germline ends. CDR3 bases: TGTGCCAGCAGTTTAAGGCTAGAAGCGACCCAGTACTTC. Protein product: CASSLRLEATQYF.

This clonotype was observed a few times. A much bigger clone sits one base away, suggesting this may be a read error. This is likely a read error, given that the CDR3 carries no conserved phenylalanine or tryptophan at its end. This chain uses TRBV28 with TRBJ2-7; D not resolved. Germline loops: CDR1 MDHEN, CDR2 SYDVKM. V lost 5 bases and J 4 bases, leaving 18 bases between the germline ends. This CDR3 comprises 15 residues. For the CDR3, the DNA is TGTGCCAGCAGTACCCGAAGGCGCTCGATATACGAGCAGTACTCC. Translating gives CASSTRRRSIYEQYS.

There are a few counts of this clonotype. A much larger clone lies one base from this, so it may be a read error. This chain connects TRBV12-3 or TRBV12-4 to TRBJ1-3, with D unresolved. The CDR3 spans 15 residues. The CDR3 DNA reads as TGTGCCAGCAGTTTAGCCTTGATGATTGGAAACACCATATGTTTT. Protein: CASSLALMIGNTICF.

This clonotype was seen many times. V and J are TRBV7-9 and TRBJ1-1; D might be TRBD1 (5 bases). Trimming took off 1 base at V and 11 bases at J, with 11 bases between the two ends. Looked up from germline, CDR1 is SEHNR and CDR2 is FQNEAQ (reference sequence). The length of the CDR3 is 12 residues. The CDR3 coding sequence is TGTGCCAGCAGCTTAGAGGGGTATTGGGCTTTCTTT. As protein: CASSLEGYWAFF. The full variable domain, with the rest looked up from reference TRBV7-9 and TRBJ1-1, is DTGVSQNPRHKITKRGQNVTFRCDPISEHNRLYWYRQTLGQGPEFLTYFQNEAQLEKSRLLSDRFSAERPKGSFSTLEIQRTEQGDSAMYLCASSLEGYWAFFGQGTRLTVV.

This clonotype was recorded at least ten times. V is TRBV11-2 and J is TRBJ1-1; TRBD1 agrees at 8 bases. CDR1 and CDR2 from the germline V gene are SGHAT and FQNNGV. V gave up 5 bases and J gave up 5 bases; unmatched junction bases: 7. The CDR3 totals 14 residues. The CDR3 loop is CASSRVTGETEAFF. Written as DNA, the CDR3 is TGTGCCAGCAGCCGAGTGACAGGGGAAACTGAAGCTTTCTTT. Drawing the rest from reference TRBV11-2 and TRBJ1-1, the complete variable domain is EAGVAQSPRYKIIEKRQSVAFWCNPISGHATLYWYQQILGQGPKLLIQFQNNGVVDDSQLPKDRFSAERLKGVDSTLKIQPAKLEDSAVYLCASSRVTGETEAFFGQGTRLTVV.

The chain uses TRBV5-1 and TRBJ2-7; possible D gene TRBD1, 6 bases. Germline-derived CDR1 and CDR2 are SGHRS and YFSETQ. This CDR3 spans 14 amino acids. The V and J ends lost 4 bases and 1 base respectively, with 12 bases between them. CDR3 residues: CASSAEDRSYEQYF. CDR3 bases: TGCGCCAGCAGCGCCGAAGACAGGTCCTACGAGCAGTACTTC.

About this clonotype itself: The junction departs from the called germline gene at one end, perhaps through a read error. The chain has TRBV6-1 and TRBJ2-2; 7 nucleotides line up with TRBD1. CDR1 MNHNS and CDR2 SASEGT come from the germline V gene. The CDR3 runs to 15 residues. The CDR3 nucleotides read TGTGCCAGCAGACATACAGGGGTCCGAACCGGGGATCTGTTTTTT. It encodes CASRHTGVRTGDLFF.

The sample holds many counts of this clonotype. V gene TRBV6-9 combines with J gene TRBJ2-7, with D possibly being TRBD1 (5 bases). The germline CDR1 and CDR2 sequences are MNHGY and SVAAGI. V dropped 5 bases and J dropped 4 bases, with 12 bases sitting between them. This CDR3 spans 13 amino acids. The CDR3, as DNA: TGTGCCAGCAGTGTACAGGAGTCGTACGAGCAGTACTTC. Encoded protein: CASSVQESYEQYF.

In its sample, this clonotype was seen many times. J is TRBJ1-1 and V is TRBV5-1; 10 bases align to TRBD1. Germline V gene sequence: CDR1 SGHRS, CDR2 YFSETQ. V lost 6 bases, J lost 5 bases, and 7 bases stayed unmatched. The CDR3 has 14 amino acids. CDR3 loop: CASKFDRGRTEAFF. The DNA of the CDR3 is TGCGCCAGCAAATTCGACAGGGGGCGAACTGAAGCTTTCTTT.

This clonotype was detected ten times or more. This chain links TRBV11-2 with TRBJ1-2; D not certain. This CDR3 is built from 14 residues. V shed 3 bases and J shed 4 bases, with 12 bases lying between them. The V gene's germline CDR1 is SGHAT and CDR2 FQNNGV. CDR3 loop: CASSFSAGFYGYTF. The DNA of the CDR3 is TGTGCCAGCAGCTTCTCTGCGGGGTTCTATGGCTACACCTTC.

At least ten counts were recorded for this clonotype. One junction end does not reproduce the germline sequence, and a read error may be involved. V and J are TRBV2 and TRBJ1-5; 7 bases are a match to TRBD1. The CDR3 loop spans 15 amino acids. Germline lookup yields CDR1 SNHLY and CDR2 FYNNEI. The DNA for the CDR3 is TGTGCCAGCAGTCCCGACAGGGTAGGGAATCAGCTCCAGCATTTT. It translates to CASSPDRVGNQLQHF.

Concerning this clonotype itself: It may be a read error: a sequence one base away is much more abundant. The chain has TRBV12-3 or TRBV12-4 and TRBJ2-7; perhaps TRBD1 as D (6 bases). V lost 3 bases, J lost 4 bases, and 10 bases lay in between. The CDR3 contains 13 residues. The DNA of the CDR3 is TGTGCCAGCAGTTTTTGGACAGCTTACGAGCAGTACTTC. This encodes CASSFWTAYEQYF.

This chain connects TRBV6-5 to TRBJ1-5; D not certain. Germline CDR1 reads MNHEY; CDR2 reads SVGAGI. V was trimmed by 5 bases and J by 10 bases, leaving 18 bases between them. The CDR3 extends over 14 amino acids. This CDR3 is CASSHPAAPGPQHF. CDR3 in DNA: TGTGCCAGCAGTCACCCCGCCGCGCCCGGACCCCAGCATTTT.

This clonotype was counted many times. The chain uses TRBV7-2 and TRBJ1-1; D may be TRBD1 (5 bases). CDR3 length equals 13 residues. Germline CDR1 and CDR2: SGHTA and FQGNSA. V was clipped by 6 bases and J by 11 bases, with 19 bases between them. CDR3 sequence: CASRTERGARAFF. The CDR3 bases are TGTGCCAGCAGGACGGAACGAGGGGCGCGGGCTTTCTTT.

This clonotype was detected a few times. The V call is TRBV11-2, the J call TRBJ2-7, with 10 bases aligning to TRBD2. The J segment lost 6 bases and the V segment lost 5 bases, leaving 13 bases of the junction unmatched. CDR3 length equals 16 residues. Germline V gene data show CDR1 as SGHAT and CDR2 as FQNNGV. In DNA form, the CDR3 reads TGTGCCAGCAGCCCAAGGAACCCGGGACTAGCGCTCGAGCAGTACTTC. Amino acid sequence: CASSPRNPGLALEQYF.

This clonotype came up once. This rearrangement joins TRBV7-8 to TRBJ2-4, with a weak D call TRBD1 (6 bases). The germline V gene has CDR1 SGHVS and CDR2 FQNEAQ. Between the trimmed V and J ends, which lost 2 bases and 3 bases, there was a span of 11 bases. There are 15 residues in the CDR3. CDR3 DNA sequence: TGTGCCAGCAGCTTAAGGGGGACGGACAAAAACATTCAGTACTTC. Translation gives CASSLRGTDKNIQYF. Together with reference TRBV7-8 and TRBJ2-4, the CDR3 gives the full variable domain: GAGVSQSPRYKVAKRGQDVALRCDPISGHVSLFWYQQALGQGPEFLTYFQNEAQLDKSGLPSDRFFAERPEGSVSTLKIQRTQQEDSAVYLCASSLRGTDKNIQYFGAGTRLSVL.

Only a few counts were recorded for this clonotype. It may be a read error: a sequence one base away is much more abundant. The chain has TRBV28 and TRBJ2-7; D call uncertain. This CDR3 contains 14 residues. Trimming pared 6 bases from V and 2 bases from J, leaving 14 bases between. The germline V gene has CDR1 MDHEN and CDR2 SYDVKM. CDR3: CASSTILFTYEQYV. In nucleotides, the CDR3 is TGTGCCAGCAGCACCATTCTATTTACCTACGAGCAGTACGTC.

This clonotype was picked up many times. V and J are TRBV27 and TRBJ2-6; D uncertain. V was clipped by 1 base and J by 2 bases, with 9 bases between them. The CDR3 sequence is 16 residues long. CDR1 and CDR2 (germline): MNHEY, SMNVEV (reference sequence). CDR3 DNA: TGTGCCAGCAGTTTATACCCCCGCCCTGGGGCCAACGTCCTGACTTTC. Translated, it gives CASSLYPRPGANVLTF.

This clonotype has at least ten counts. This chain connects TRBV10-3 to TRBJ1-3; D not certain. V gave up 7 bases and J gave up 2 bases, with 15 bases separating them. CDR1 ENHRY and CDR2 SYGVKD come from the germline V gene. The CDR3 consists of 15 residues. The CDR3 DNA reads as TGTGCCATCAAAGAGTCCGAGGTTCCTGGAAACACCATATATTTT. Protein: CAIKESEVPGNTIYF.

This clonotype was counted at least ten times. The chain carries TRBV6-1 and TRBJ2-7; D perhaps matches TRBD1 (6 bases). V lost 6 bases to trimming and J lost 4 bases, with 10 bases between them. The CDR3 totals 12 residues. Germline V gives CDR1 MNHNS, CDR2 SASEGT. CDR3: CASSSGVYEQYF. In nucleotides, the CDR3 is TGTGCCAGCAGCTCAGGGGTTTACGAGCAGTACTTC.

About this clonotype: A much larger clone differs by one base, so this may be a read error. CDR3 bases: TGTGCCAGCGGGGACAGGAGCTCCTACGAGCAGTACTTC. Translated, it gives CASGDRSSYEQYF. The genes are TRBV12-3 or TRBV12-4 and TRBJ2-7; 8 bases fit TRBD1. The CDR3 spans 13 residues. Unmatched junction bases numbered 3, after V lost 8 bases and J lost 0 bases.

This clonotype was seen many times. The chain recombines TRBV11-2 with TRBJ2-2; 8 nucleotides align to TRBD1. CDR1 and CDR2 from the germline V gene are SGHAT and FQNNGV. This CDR3 contains 17 residues. V dropped 3 bases and J dropped 4; count of bases not matched to a gene: 10. CDR3 loop: CASSFLGQVGGTGELFF. In DNA, the CDR3 is TGTGCCAGCAGCTTTCTGGGACAGGTCGGGGGCACCGGGGAGCTGTTTTTT.

The J gene is TRBJ1-2, the V gene TRBV11-1; D possibly corresponds to TRBD1 (5 bases). The CDR3 is 16 residues long. Trimming removed 1 base at V and 0 bases at J, with 12 bases between. Germline V CDR1 and CDR2: SGHAT, FQDESV (reference sequence). CDR3 sequence reads: CASSLVWDRANYGYTF. The DNA for the CDR3 is TGTGCCAGCAGCTTAGTTTGGGACCGGGCTAACTATGGCTACACCTTC.

This clonotype showed up many times. The rearrangement links TRBV13 to TRBJ1-5; TRBD1 matches at 7 bases. The CDR3 is 16 amino acids. V lost 4 bases and J lost 2; bases outside the gene matches: 8. Germline lookup yields CDR1 PRHDT and CDR2 FYEKMQ (reference sequence). The CDR3 nucleotides read TGTGCCAGCAGCTCCCATGACAGGGCTGGCAATCAGCCCCAGCATTTT. Its protein is CASSSHDRAGNQPQHF.